A selection of T cell receptor beta chains follows, all from one sample in a study of early T cells in non-severe SARS-CoV-2 infection. From the 5' RACE reads, TCRdb called clonotypes with MiXCR, one entry per CDR3 protein. The sample has some 40,000 distinct CDR3 sequences; approximately 5.3% are singletons. The sequencing input was whole blood. These receptors came from an adult who was a healthcare worker with PCR-confirmed SARS-CoV-2 infection or an uninfected control (not recorded which). Both conserved end residues are part of each CDR3. A D gene is named only where the DNA matches it firmly. Where a row states a size, it is once, few, many or the class of an expanded clone; other rows omit it.

d_gene	v_gene	abundance	j_gene	CDR3aa	CDR3nt
-	TRBV10-3	many	TRBJ1-1	CAISVLPNTEAFF	TGTGCCATCAGTGTGTTGCCGAACACTGAAGCTTTCTTT
TRBD2	TRBV27	many	TRBJ2-1	CASSISGSSYNEQFF	TGTGCCAGCAGTATTAGCGGGAGCTCCTACAATGAGCAGTTCTTC
TRBD2	TRBV7-9	-	TRBJ2-1	CASSLELAGVNEQFF	TGTGCCAGCAGCTTAGAACTAGCGGGAGTCAATGAGCAGTTCTTC
-	TRBV30	-	TRBJ2-3	CAWGQGGTDTQYF	TGTGCCTGGGGTCAGGGAGGCACAGATACGCAGTATTTT
-	TRBV9	many	TRBJ1-1	CASSLGGRGTEAFF	TGTGCCAGCAGCTTGGGGGGGCGCGGCACTGAAGCTTTCTTT
TRBD1	TRBV5-5	many	TRBJ1-4	CASSLRTGPNEKLFF	TGTGCCAGCAGCTTGAGGACAGGGCCTAATGAAAAACTGTTTTTT
-	TRBV5-3	many	TRBJ1-1	CARSLWGPGSRKLRNTEAFF	TGTGCCAGAAGCTTGTGGGGGCCCGGTTCTCGCAAGCTACGGAACACTGAAGCTTTCTTT
-	TRBV6-5	-	TRBJ1-1	CASRQKGGMNTEAFF	TGTGCCAGCAGACAAAAGGGGGGGATGAACACTGAAGCTTTCTTT
-	TRBV20-1	-	TRBJ1-1	CSARAGILNTEAFF	TGCAGTGCTAGAGCTGGGATTCTGAACACTGAAGCTTTCTTT
-	TRBV28	many	TRBJ2-4	CASSFPARENIQYF	TGTGCCAGCAGTTTCCCGGCCAGGGAAAACATTCAGTACTTC
TRBD2	TRBV5-5	-	TRBJ2-1	CASSLGLAGIGEQFF	TGTGCCAGCAGCCTGGGACTAGCGGGAATTGGTGAGCAGTTCTTC
TRBD2	TRBV7-8	many	TRBJ2-5	CASTPGGPTSGRVETQYF	TGTGCCAGCACCCCGGGGGGACCGACTAGCGGGAGGGTAGAGACCCAGTACTTC
-	TRBV6-1	-	TRBJ2-3	CASDWQDTQYF	TGTGCCAGCGACTGGCAAGATACGCAGTATTTT
-	TRBV30	few	TRBJ2-4	CAWIDPGIQYF	TGTGCCTGGATCGATCCGGGGATTCAGTACTTC
-	TRBV6-5	-	TRBJ2-7	CASRDTGKEQYF	TGTGCCAGCAGGGACACAGGGAAAGAGCAGTACTTC
TRBD2	TRBV5-6	many	TRBJ2-1	CASSLLPLAGSSYNEQFF	TGTGCCAGCAGCTTACTACCGCTAGCGGGGAGCTCCTACAATGAGCAGTTCTTC
-	TRBV18	many	TRBJ1-4	CASSPLNQPEKLFF	TGTGCCAGCTCACCCTTAAACCAGCCCGAAAAACTGTTTTTT
TRBD1	TRBV20-1	many	TRBJ1-2	CSARDRDRDNTF	TGCAGTGCTAGGGACCGGGACAGGGACAACACCTTC
TRBD2	TRBV9	many	TRBJ2-7	CASSAGLAGVYEQYF	TGTGCCAGCAGCGCCGGACTAGCGGGAGTCTACGAGCAGTACTTC
-	TRBV5-4	many	TRBJ2-1	CASSMTPYNEQFF	TGTGCCAGCAGCATGACCCCCTACAATGAGCAGTTCTTC
TRBD1	TRBV27	many	TRBJ2-7	CASSLGQISSYEQYF	TGTGCCAGCAGTCTGGGACAGATTAGCTCCTACGAGCAGTACTTC
-	TRBV7-3	few	TRBJ2-4	CASSLTTQPLAKNIQYF	TGTGCCAGCAGCTTAACGACCCAGCCCCTAGCCAAAAACATTCAGTACTTC
-	TRBV20-1	-	TRBJ2-3	CSARPGGRDTQYF	TGCAGTGCTAGACCCGGGGGGCGGGATACGCAGTATTTT
TRBD2	TRBV20-1	many	TRBJ2-5	CSATGTSGGALETQYF	TGCAGTGCTACCGGGACTAGCGGGGGGGCTCTGGAGACCCAGTACTTC
-	TRBV24-1	many	TRBJ2-1	CATSEGPLQFF	TGTGCCACCAGTGAAGGGCCGTTGCAGTTCTTC
-	TRBV7-2	many	TRBJ2-5	CASLRGVRETQYF	TGTGCCAGCCTAAGAGGGGTTCGCGAGACCCAGTACTTC
-	TRBV6-2/TRBV6-3	few	TRBJ2-2	CASSWPLTGELFF	TGTGCCAGCAGTTGGCCCCTAACCGGGGAGCTGTTTTTT
-	TRBV7-2	many	TRBJ1-6	CASSRIRESSYNSPLHF	TGTGCCAGCAGCAGAATCAGGGAAAGCTCCTATAATTCACCCCTCCACTTT
TRBD1	TRBV10-3	-	TRBJ2-5	CAISELGTAKETQYF	TGTGCCATCAGTGAGTTGGGGACAGCAAAAGAGACCCAGTACTTC
-	TRBV6-6	many	TRBJ2-1	CASRPGPFNEQFF	TGTGCCAGCAGACCGGGGCCCTTCAATGAGCAGTTCTTC
TRBD1	TRBV3-1	-	TRBJ2-4	CASSPTPGQGNIQYF	TGTGCCAGCAGCCCCACCCCAGGACAGGGAAACATTCAGTACTTC
-	TRBV18	many	TRBJ2-5	CASSQTRDSQETQYF	TGTGCCAGCTCACAGACACGGGACTCTCAAGAGACCCAGTACTTC
-	TRBV20-1	-	TRBJ2-7	CSARTKLYEQYF	TGCAGTGCTAGAACTAAACTCTACGAGCAGTACTTC
TRBD1	TRBV5-1	few	TRBJ2-2	CASREDRANTGELFF	TGCGCCAGCAGGGAGGACAGGGCGAACACCGGGGAGCTGTTTTTT
-	TRBV14	few	TRBJ2-1	CASSPLGGLYNEQFF	TGTGCCAGCAGCCCACTCGGAGGGCTTTACAATGAGCAGTTCTTC
-	TRBV7-3	many	TRBJ1-6	CASSTQARAPLHF	TGTGCCAGCAGTACACAGGCACGGGCACCCCTCCACTTT
TRBD1	TRBV19	-	TRBJ2-7	CASSRYGQVGYEQYF	TGTGCCAGTAGCCGATACGGACAGGTCGGGTACGAGCAGTACTTC
-	TRBV6-2/TRBV6-3	many	TRBJ2-1	CASSRPTSYNEQFF	TGTGCCAGCAGCCGACCGACTAGCTACAATGAGCAGTTCTTC
-	TRBV7-2	many	TRBJ1-4	CASSFFYGATNEKLFF	TGTGCCAGCAGCTTTTTTTACGGAGCAACTAATGAAAAACTGTTTTTT
TRBD2	TRBV5-1	many	TRBJ2-3	CASSLGLAEDTDTQYF	TGCGCCAGCAGCTTGGGACTAGCGGAAGACACAGATACGCAGTATTTT
TRBD1	TRBV19	few	TRBJ1-4	CASSMPGQGATNEKLFF	TGTGCCAGTAGTATGCCGGGACAGGGGGCGACTAATGAAAAACTGTTTTTT
-	TRBV18	many	TRBJ1-5	CASSLESNQPQHF	TGTGCCAGCTCACTAGAGAGCAATCAGCCCCAGCATTTT